Each of the 30 T cell receptor beta chains below was sequenced from the same sample in a study of CD8 T cells in Susac syndrome. An input of about 0.45 to 1 ug of RNA was subjected to reverse transcription using random hexamers. TCRdb analysed the immunoSEQ multiplex PCR reads with MiXCR anew, one entry per CDR3 protein. The repertoire holds about 120,000 distinct CDR3 sequences, with 90% to 95% as singletons. The sequencing sample was made of CD8+ T cells from PBMCs. The receptor source for this set is a human donor with Susac syndrome.

The rearrangement uses TRBV20-1 and TRBJ2-1; TRBD2 matches at 7 bases. The CDR3 is made up of 14 amino acids. Germline assignment: CDR1 DFQATT and CDR2 SNEGSKA (reference sequence). J lost 4 bases, V lost 2 bases, and 5 bases had no gene match. DNA of the CDR3: TGCAGTGCTAGACTAGCGGCAGGTTACAATGAGCAGTTCTTC. This encodes CSARLAAGYNEQFF.

The J gene is TRBJ1-1, the V gene TRBV6-4; D is uncertain. V was pared by 4 bases and J by 6 bases, with 12 bases between. The V gene's germline CDR1 is MRHNA and CDR2 SNTAGT. CDR3 length: 13 residues. DNA of the CDR3: TGTGCCAGCAGTGCCACTGCGACGGCTGAAGCTTTCTTT. This codes for CASSATATAEAFF.

The sample holds one count of this clonotype. V usage is TRBV7-8 and J usage is TRBJ2-7, with D possibly TRBD1 on 5 matching bases. The germline V gene encodes CDR1 SGHVS and CDR2 FQNEAQ. The V and J ends lost 1 base and 6 bases respectively, with 13 bases between them. The CDR3 loop spans 14 amino acids. CDR3 coding DNA: TGTGCCAGCAGCTTAGAAGGGGCCTTTGGCGAGCAGTACTTC. Amino acids: CASSLEGAFGEQYF. The entire variable domain, with the rest obtained from reference TRBV7-8 and TRBJ2-7, is as follows: GAGVSQSPRYKVAKRGQDVALRCDPISGHVSLFWYQQALGQGPEFLTYFQNEAQLDKSGLPSDRFFAERPEGSVSTLKIQRTQQEDSAVYLCASSLEGAFGEQYFGPGTRLTVT.

The CDR3 bases are TGCGCCAGCAGCATCAAAACAGGGGGCCACGAAGCTTTCTTT. Translated, it gives CASSIKTGGHEAFF. The chain recombines TRBV5-1 with TRBJ1-1, with 9 bases matching TRBD1. Germline assignment: CDR1 SGHRS and CDR2 YFSETQ. With 4 bases clipped from V and 8 bases from J, the junction kept 9 bases outside the gene matches. This CDR3 comprises 14 residues.

The rearrangement joins TRBV5-5 to TRBJ1-1, with a weak D call TRBD1 (5 bases). V lost 0 bases to trimming and J lost 8 bases, with 14 bases between them. CDR3 length: 14 amino acids. The germline V gene encodes CDR1 SGHKS and CDR2 YYEKEE (reference sequence). The CDR3 loop reads CASSLGWGPTEAFF. CDR3 DNA: TGTGCCAGCAGCTTGGGGTGGGGCCCCACCGAAGCTTTCTTT.

This clonotype has a handful of counts. The chain is built from TRBV6-1 and TRBJ2-3; TRBD2 matches at 12 bases. The V segment lost 2 bases and the J segment 4 bases; nucleotides outside the gene matches: 4. This CDR3 spans 16 amino acids. Germline V gene lookup returns CDR1 MNHNS and CDR2 SASEGT. The CDR3 DNA reads TGTGCCAGCAGTGAACGAGCTAGCGGGGGGGCAGATACGCAGTATTTT. Protein product: CASSERASGGADTQYF.

The chain combines TRBV4-3 with TRBJ1-5, with TRBD1 identical over 7 bases. Germline CDR1 is LGHNA and CDR2 is YSLEER. Trimming at V came to 2 bases and at J to 0 bases, leaving 7 bases not matched to a gene. The CDR3 is 17 residues long. The CDR3 protein is CASSQTWTGGSNQPQHF. DNA for the CDR3: TGCGCCAGCAGCCAAACGTGGACAGGAGGTAGCAATCAGCCCCAGCATTTT.

Here the CDR3 reads CASSEEGTSGYEQYF. The DNA of the CDR3 is TGTGCCAGCAGTGAGGAAGGGACTAGCGGCTACGAGCAGTACTTC. The rearrangement joins TRBV9 to TRBJ2-7; 11 bases align to TRBD2. CDR1 SGDLS and CDR2 YYNGEE come from the germline V gene. With V trimmed by 5 bases and J by 3 bases, 7 bases remained unmatched. This CDR3 is built from 15 residues. Full variable domain (missing parts from reference TRBV9 and TRBJ2-7): DSGVTQTPKHLITATGQRVTLRCSPRSGDLSVYWYQQSLDQGLQFLIQYYNGEERAKGNILERFSAQQFPDLHSELNLSSLELGDSALYFCASSEEGTSGYEQYFGPGTRLTVT.

The chain couples TRBV30 to TRBJ2-1, with 10 bases that match TRBD2. Germline V gene lookup returns CDR1 GTSNPN and CDR2 SVGIG (reference sequence). With 2 bases clipped from V and 5 bases from J, the junction kept 6 bases outside the gene matches. The CDR3 runs 15 residues. The DNA for the CDR3 is TGTGCCTGGAGTCCTACTAGCGGGATAGACAATGAGCAGTTCTTC. Its translation: CAWSPTSGIDNEQFF.

The rearrangement links TRBV20-1 to TRBJ1-6; TRBD1 agrees at 10 bases. With V trimmed by 0 bases and J by 8 bases, 7 bases remained unmatched. Germline V gene sequence: CDR1 DFQATT, CDR2 SNEGSKA (reference sequence). This CDR3 is 16 amino acids long. DNA of the CDR3: TGCAGTGCTAGAGATCTCGGACAGGGGGAATATTCACCCCTCCACTTT. Residues: CSARDLGQGEYSPLHF.

The V call is TRBV5-4, the J call TRBJ2-1; perhaps TRBD2 as D (5 bases). The CDR3 runs 14 residues. Trimming removed 0 bases from V and 8 bases from J, with 12 bases in between. From germline, CDR1 is SGHNT and CDR2 YYREEE (reference sequence). The CDR3 coding sequence is TGTGCCAGCAGCTTGGCCCTAGCTCCGGATGAGCAGTTCTTC. Its translation is CASSLALAPDEQFF.

The CDR3: CASRRSYGYTF. Written as DNA, the CDR3 is TGTGCCAGCAGACGGTCCTATGGCTACACCTTC. The chain employs TRBV28 and TRBJ1-2; no firm D call. Germline assignment: CDR1 MDHEN and CDR2 SYDVKM. This CDR3 contains 11 residues. The V end lost 6 bases, the J end lost 4 bases, and 6 bases lay between the germline ends.

The chain combines TRBV3-1 with TRBJ2-5; no reliable D call. The germline CDR1 and CDR2 sequences are LGHDT and YNNKEL (reference sequence). V dropped 5 bases and J dropped 5 bases, with 15 bases sitting between them. The CDR3 runs to 14 residues. The CDR3 DNA reads as TGTGCCAGCAGCAAATCCGGGCCGAGGGAGACCCAGTACTTC. As protein: CASSKSGPRETQYF.

The V call is TRBV6-5, the J call TRBJ2-1; D remains unclear. Trimming stripped 2 bases from V and 10 bases from J, with 12 bases between. This CDR3 region has 13 residues. The germline CDR1 and CDR2 sequences are MNHEY and SVGAGI. CDR3 protein: CASSYKRVGEQFF. In nucleotides, the CDR3 is TGTGCCAGCAGTTACAAAAGGGTTGGCGAGCAGTTCTTC.

The rearrangement uses TRBV20-1 and TRBJ2-7; 8 bases map to TRBD2. CDR3 length: 15 amino acids. The germline gives CDR1 DFQATT, CDR2 SNEGSKA (reference sequence). The J segment lost 3 bases and the V segment lost 0 bases, leaving 7 bases of the junction unmatched. This CDR3 reads CSARDRSGSLYEQYF. CDR3 bases: TGCAGTGCTAGAGATCGCAGCGGGAGTCTCTACGAGCAGTACTTC.

This clonotype appeared once. The chain recombines TRBV7-6 with TRBJ2-2; 10 bases are shared with TRBD2. Germline-derived CDR1 and CDR2 are SGHVS and FNYEAQ. Germline trimming cut 1 base from V and 0 bases from J; bases unmatched to any gene: 11. This CDR3 contains 20 residues. Here the CDR3 reads CASSLGDWASGGPNTGELFF. The DNA for the CDR3 is TGTGCCAGCAGCTTAGGCGATTGGGCTAGCGGGGGCCCGAACACCGGGGAGCTGTTTTTT.

The chain combines TRBV9 with TRBJ2-1; TRBD2 matches at 9 bases. The CDR3 has 17 residues. The germline V gene encodes CDR1 SGDLS and CDR2 YYNGEE. V lost 0 bases, J lost 6 bases, and 10 bases stayed unmatched. The CDR3 nucleotides are TGTGCCAGCAGCGTAGTAAGCCGGGCTAGCGGGATCAATGAGCAGTTCTTC. Its translation is CASSVVSRASGINEQFF. Complete variable domain (other parts from reference TRBV9 and TRBJ2-1): DSGVTQTPKHLITATGQRVTLRCSPRSGDLSVYWYQQSLDQGLQFLIQYYNGEERAKGNILERFSAQQFPDLHSELNLSSLELGDSALYFCASSVVSRASGINEQFFGPGTRLTVL.

The rearrangement links TRBV7-9 to TRBJ2-3, with D tentatively TRBD1 (7 bases). In germline, CDR1 is SEHNR, CDR2 FQNEAQ (reference sequence). The CDR3 has 15 amino acids. V was trimmed by 3 bases and J by 2 bases, leaving 12 bases between them. Written as DNA, the CDR3 is TGTGCCAGCAGCTTGAGACAGGGACTCACAGATACGCAGTATTTT. Translated: CASSLRQGLTDTQYF.

This chain links TRBV4-1 with TRBJ1-1; D possibly corresponds to TRBD1 (5 bases). Germline CDR1 is MGHRA and CDR2 is YSYEKL. The length of the CDR3 is 15 residues. Trimming took off 4 bases at V and 3 bases at J, with 15 bases between the two ends. The CDR3 spells CASSRRFQGHTEAFF. In DNA, the CDR3 is TGCGCCAGCAGCCGTAGGTTTCAGGGCCACACTGAAGCTTTCTTT.

The chain carries TRBV7-9 and TRBJ1-2; D might be TRBD1 (5 bases). The V gene lost 5 bases and the J gene lost 8 bases, with 18 bases spanning the gap. This CDR3 is 14 amino acids long. Germline loops: CDR1 SEHNR, CDR2 FQNEAQ (reference sequence). Here the CDR3 DNA reads TGTGCCAGCAGCCTCGAGACAGTCTTCGCCGGCTACACCTTC. Protein: CASSLETVFAGYTF.

This chain joins TRBV4-1 and TRBJ1-2; D unclear. Trimming took 0 bases from V and 4 from J, leaving 12 bases between them. Looked up from germline, CDR1 is MGHRA and CDR2 is YSYEKL. This CDR3 has 15 residues. The DNA for the CDR3 is TGCGCCAGCAGCCAAGATAACACCAAGAGCTATGGCTACACCTTC. Encoded protein: CASSQDNTKSYGYTF.

This clonotype was seen a handful of times. The chain recombines TRBV29-1 with TRBJ1-1; TRBD1 might be the D (5 bases). Germline-derived CDR1 and CDR2 are SQVTM and ANQGSEA. The CDR3 covers 13 residues. With 6 bases removed from V and 4 bases from J, the gap between germline ends came to 15 bases. The chain's CDR3 is CSVSRGEGTEAFF. CDR3 nucleotide sequence: TGCAGCGTCTCTAGGGGAGAGGGCACTGAAGCTTTCTTT.

The CDR3 sequence is CASSPGTYNEQFF. The CDR3 coding sequence is TGTGCCAGCAGCCCCGGGACCTACAATGAGCAGTTCTTC. The rearrangement joins TRBV5-6 to TRBJ2-1; perhaps TRBD2 as D (5 bases). The V end lost 4 bases, the J end lost 2 bases, and 7 bases lay between the germline ends. From germline, CDR1 is SGHDT and CDR2 YYEEEE. The CDR3 spans 13 residues.

DNA for the CDR3: TGTGCCAGCAGCTTAAATGTGGGGGGGACAGATACGCAGTATTTT. It yields the protein CASSLNVGGTDTQYF. The chain has TRBV11-2 and TRBJ2-3, with 7 bases identical to TRBD2. The CDR3 has 15 amino acids. The V segment lost 2 bases and the J segment 3 bases; nucleotides outside the gene matches: 5. Germline lookup yields CDR1 SGHAT and CDR2 FQNNGV.

This chain links TRBV6-5 with TRBJ1-2; a possible D gene is TRBD1 (6 bases). Trimming took 5 bases from V and 7 from J, leaving 14 bases between them. This CDR3 comprises 13 residues. The germline CDR1 and CDR2 sequences are MNHEY and SVGAGI. CDR3 nucleotides: TGTGCCAGCAGTAGGGGGGACGGGGTTGGCTACACCTTC. As protein: CASSRGDGVGYTF.

This rearrangement joins TRBV3-1 to TRBJ2-7, with unresolved D. Trimming took off 1 base at V and 1 base at J, with 8 bases between the two ends. This CDR3 has 14 residues. Germline V gene lookup returns CDR1 LGHDT and CDR2 YNNKEL (reference sequence). Written as DNA, the CDR3 is TGTGCCAGCAGCCAAGTTGGGGTTTCCTACGAGCAGTACTTC. This codes for CASSQVGVSYEQYF.

The chain has TRBV25-1 and TRBJ1-5; perhaps TRBD1 as D (6 bases). Trimming removed 3 bases from V and 6 bases from J, with 12 bases in between. Germline CDR1 is MGHDK and CDR2 is SYGVNS. CDR3 size: 14 residues. CDR3 residues: CASSDTGSRQPQHF. The CDR3, as DNA: TGTGCCAGCAGTGATACAGGGTCTCGTCAGCCCCAGCATTTT.

The chain couples TRBV14 to TRBJ1-2; TRBD1 is a possible D gene (6 bases). CDR3 length: 13 residues. V was shortened by 0 bases and J by 11 bases, with 13 bases between the two germline ends. Germline CDR1 SGHDN, CDR2 FVKESK. In nucleotides, the CDR3 is TGTGCCAGCAGCCAAGACCCAGGGGACTTGTACACCTTC. Translation gives CASSQDPGDLYTF. Variable domain in full (rest from reference TRBV14 and TRBJ1-2): EAGVTQFPSHSVIEKGQTVTLRCDPISGHDNLYWYRRVMGKEIKFLLHFVKESKQDESGMPNNRFLAERTGGTYSTLKVQPAELEDSGVYFCASSQDPGDLYTFGSGTRLTVV.

The chain links TRBV28 to TRBJ1-2; D not certain. The germline gives CDR1 MDHEN, CDR2 SYDVKM. The V end was cut by 5 bases, the J end by 2 bases, with 15 bases between. The CDR3 runs 15 residues. CDR3 protein: CASSITVITNYGYTF. In DNA form, the CDR3 reads TGTGCCAGCAGTATCACGGTTATAACCAACTATGGCTACACCTTC.

The chain couples TRBV20-1 to TRBJ2-7; maybe TRBD2 (6 bases). The CDR3 spans 12 residues. Germline assignment: CDR1 DFQATT and CDR2 SNEGSKA (reference sequence). Trimming pared 3 bases from V and 3 bases from J, leaving 9 bases between. The CDR3 sequence: CSASVGGYEQYF. DNA of the CDR3: TGCAGTGCTAGCGTGGGGGGCTACGAGCAGTACTTC.